Below are 6 T cell receptor beta chains sequenced from a single sample in a study of T cell repertoires in cytomegalovirus infection. TCRdb reprocessed the reads with MiXCR, giving one entry per CDR3 protein. The sample holds hundreds of thousands of distinct CDR3 sequences, about 27% seen once. Their antigens remain unidentified. The sample consisted of cultured PBMCs, taken from culture after CMV antigen stimulation. Every receptor here comes from a human donor in good health (CMV status not recorded). Some clones in this sample may be carry-over from other donors' samples.

This clonotype was detected a few times. The rearrangement joins TRBV6-2 or TRBV6-3 to TRBJ2-2, with D unresolved. The germline V and J ends were trimmed by 7 bases and 3 bases, with 6 bases remaining between them. Per germline, CDR1 MNHEY and CDR2 SVGEGT. The CDR3 consists of 12 residues. CDR3 sequence reads: CASTDYTGELFF. The CDR3 bases are TGTGCCAGCACTGATTACACCGGGGAGCTGTTTTTT.

Comments on this clonotype: An end of the junction differs from the germline gene, which may be a read error. The V and J genes are TRBV5-3 and TRBJ1-1; 8 positions agree with TRBD1. TRBV5-3 is filed as an ORF, its function uncertain. This CDR3 has 15 amino acids. CDR3 sequence reads: CASSLGQGGGTGAFF. CDR3 bases: TGTGCCAGCAGCCTAGGACAGGGAGGTGGTACTGGAGCTTTCTTT.

V is TRBV15 and J is TRBJ1-5, with 7 bases aligning to TRBD1. CDR1 LNHNV and CDR2 YYDKDF come from the germline V gene (reference sequence). The trim removed 3 bases at V and 6 bases at J, leaving 5 bases unmatched. The CDR3 runs to 14 residues. DNA for the CDR3: TGTGCCACCAGCAGGGCCGACAGGGCTCAGCCCCAGCATTTT. It encodes CATSRADRAQPQHF. Combining the CDR3 with reference TRBV15 and TRBJ1-5 gives the whole variable domain DAMVIQNPRYQVTQFGKPVTLSCSQTLNHNVMYWYQQKSSQAPKLLFHYYDKDFNNEADTPDNFQSRRPNTSFCFLDIRSPGLGDTAMYLCATSRADRAQPQHFGDGTRLSIL.

This clonotype was seen at least ten times. The chain joins TRBV12-3 or TRBV12-4 to TRBJ1-1; maybe TRBD1 (5 bases). V was cut by 6 bases and J by 0 bases, with 14 bases left in between. The CDR3 is 15 amino acids. The CDR3 region has the DNA TGTGCCAGCAGCGGGACGGGGAGTTTGAACACTGAAGCTTTCTTT. The encoded protein is CASSGTGSLNTEAFF.

This clonotype was counted only a few times. The chain recombines TRBV15 with TRBJ2-5; the D is unclear. Looked up from germline, CDR1 is LNHNV and CDR2 is YYDKDF (reference sequence). The CDR3 is 15 amino acids. Deletions cut 2 bases from V and 5 bases from J, with 15 bases between. CDR3 sequence (DNA): TGTGCCACCAGCAGACTTCCAAGAGAGTTGGAGACCCAGTACTTC. It translates to CATSRLPRELETQYF.

This clonotype was seen ten or more times. This chain links TRBV7-6 with TRBJ2-2, with D maybe TRBD1 (5 bases). Germline V gene data show CDR1 as SGHVS and CDR2 as FNYEAQ. CDR3 length: 18 amino acids. V lost 1 base and J 3 bases, leaving 18 bases between the germline ends. CDR3 nucleotide sequence: TGTGCCAGCAGCTTAGTAGTTTGGTTGGGCAGGGACACCGGGGAGCTGTTTTTT. Its translation is CASSLVVWLGRDTGELFF.